This T cell receptor beta chain was found in a study of blood T cell repertoires in COVID-19 (TCRdb year 2020). The study in broad terms: Samples covering the acute and convalescent phases of COVID-19 were provided by collaborators in the United States, Italy and Spain. The material from the prospective study consisted of cDNA or gDNA derived from T cells, B-cell-depleted T cells, or PBMCs. The dataset comprised deeply sampled blood TCRbeta repertoires from subjects exposed to, actively infected with, or recovered from COVID-19. The repertoires were made available in a free public database intended to serve as a resource for research on the immune response to SARS-CoV-2. The samples were drawn from two sources: the first 160 participants of the ongoing ImmuneRACE study, and some 1,300 subjects contributed by 6 global collaborators. Sample metadata almost always included a de-identified subject ID, COVID-19 status, age in years and sex. Where available, HLA class I and class II types were obtained from metadata supplied by the sample provider rather than from assay-based typing.

Broader findings and caveats from the paper: The amount of clinical and demographic metadata varied by source and participant and was provided uncurated.

TCRbeta CDR3 regions were amplified from genomic DNA using the immunoSEQ Assay, a bias-controlled multiplex PCR. Per the original workflow: Nucleated cell counts per sample were estimated from amplification of reference gene primers within the assay. To quantify the absolute abundance of each unique TCRbeta CDR3 rearrangement, sequence reads were collapsed and filtered. For each sample, productive Simpson clonality was calculated as the square root of Simpson's diversity index over productive rearrangements. Sourced from immuneACCESS, this table was stored by TCRdb with only in-frame sequences that have V and J called. A share of the clones is absent; for the studies checked, an unresolved V gene accounts for under half, and the remainder has no known explanation. The D gene and trimming were derived from the DNA, and the V and J assignments and clone size from that table. This sample has roughly 140,000 clones in its table, and around 80% of those were observed once. The top ten clones comprise about 7.2% of the sample.

This clone was observed a few times. No antigen is known for it. Base qualities are missing; no much larger clone stands one base away. Each collaborating institution followed its own protocols to collect whole blood in K2EDTA tubes. For TCRbeta analysis, collaborators shipped samples in one of three forms: frozen whole blood, isolated PBMCs, or DNA extracted from either of those sample types. This sequence originates from a woman aged 45-65 years in a cohort sampled during active or convalescent COVID-19. Sequencing was done on a sample of peripheral blood.

At the DNA level, the sequence is TGCGCCAGCAGCCAGATGAACAGGCAAGGCTACACCTTC. Its translation is CASSQMNRQGYTF. The sequence joins TRBV4-3 to TRBJ1-2; possibly the D gene is TRBD1, per 5 matching bases. The germline V gene encodes CDR1 LGHNA and CDR2 YSLEER. The CDR3 covers 13 residues, taking in both the cysteine and the phenylalanine. This entry keeps only the CDR3 DNA: 39 bases, framed from base 1. Trimming costs V 3 bases and J 8 bases, and their ends lie 13 bases apart.